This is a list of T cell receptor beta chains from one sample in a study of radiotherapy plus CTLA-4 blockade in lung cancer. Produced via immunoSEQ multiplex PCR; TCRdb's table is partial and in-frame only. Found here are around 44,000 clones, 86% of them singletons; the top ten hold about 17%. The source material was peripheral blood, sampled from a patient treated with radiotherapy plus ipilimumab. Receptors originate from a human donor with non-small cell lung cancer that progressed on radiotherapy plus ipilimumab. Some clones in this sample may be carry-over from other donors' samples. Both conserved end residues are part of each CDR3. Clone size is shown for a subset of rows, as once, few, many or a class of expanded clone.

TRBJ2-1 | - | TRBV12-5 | CASGLTGRQFF
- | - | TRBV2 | CASGALAGPYEQYF
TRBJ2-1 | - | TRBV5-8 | CASSLRGGSYNEQFF
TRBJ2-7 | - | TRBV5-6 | CASSLAHPGEQYF
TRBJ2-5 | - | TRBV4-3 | CASSPRLAVQVGQYF
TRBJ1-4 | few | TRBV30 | CAWSVQGIEKLFF
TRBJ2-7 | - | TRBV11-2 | CASSLRRGVLTYEQYF
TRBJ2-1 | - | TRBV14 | CASSQIAGSNEQFF
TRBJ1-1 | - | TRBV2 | CASIFPGQGNTEAFF
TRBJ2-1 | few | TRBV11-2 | CASSFPTSGDSHEQFF
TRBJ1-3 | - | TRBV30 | CAWSGVFSGNTIYF
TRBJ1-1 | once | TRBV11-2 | CASSLDRGVDTEAFF
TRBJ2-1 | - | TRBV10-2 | CASSAAGGRNEQFF
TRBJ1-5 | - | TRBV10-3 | CAIQATQGREPQHF
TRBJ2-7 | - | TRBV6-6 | CASSAPRPYEQYF
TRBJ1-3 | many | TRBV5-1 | CASSLGSDGGTIYF
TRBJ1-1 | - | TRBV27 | CASSYNRVMNTEAFF
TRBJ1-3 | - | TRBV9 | CASSVATGTSFGNTIYF
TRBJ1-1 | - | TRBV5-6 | CASSLWKGATEAFF
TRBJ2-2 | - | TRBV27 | CASSLGRNTGELFF
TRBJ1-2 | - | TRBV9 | CASSAPGQTNYGYTF
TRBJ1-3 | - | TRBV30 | CAWSIKTGSSGNTIYF
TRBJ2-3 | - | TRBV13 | CASSPVTDTQYF
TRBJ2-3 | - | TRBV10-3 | CAIREAGTSGLDTQYF
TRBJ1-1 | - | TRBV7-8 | CASSLEGYRGQTEAFF
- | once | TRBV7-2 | CASSSSSGLSYEQYF
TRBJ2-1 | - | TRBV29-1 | CSVGDPVFNEQFF
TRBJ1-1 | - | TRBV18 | CASSPLSGDTTEAFF
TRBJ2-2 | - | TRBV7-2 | CASSLALANTGELFF
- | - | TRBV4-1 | CASSQTASGDYYEQYF
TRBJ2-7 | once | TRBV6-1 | CASSERDYEQYF
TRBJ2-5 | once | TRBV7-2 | CASSLMRIQETQYF
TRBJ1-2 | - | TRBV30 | CAWSVRQWIGYTF
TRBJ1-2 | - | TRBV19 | CASRATGQHYGYTF
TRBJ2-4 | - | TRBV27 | CASSQAGGGDIQYF
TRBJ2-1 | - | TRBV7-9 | CASSFSSSSYNEQFF
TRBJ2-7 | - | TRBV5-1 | CASRLGGGSYEQYF
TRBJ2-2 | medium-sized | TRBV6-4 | CASSDGTGNTGELFF
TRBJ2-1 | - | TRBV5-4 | CASSLEPYGDEQFF
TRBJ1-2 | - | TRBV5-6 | CASSLLIRSDYGYTF
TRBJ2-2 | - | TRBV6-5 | CASSRVPGELFF
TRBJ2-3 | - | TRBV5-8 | CASSLAGTWDTQYF